This T cell receptor (beta chain) was sequenced for a study of beta chain features in type 1 diabetes. This CDR3 contains 15 residues. The authors reverse transcribed all of the isolated RNA, so sequencing captured expressed TCRB transcripts. Clones were sequenced by immunoSEQ multiplex PCR, and TCRdb holds only the in-frame ones, with some missing. The repertoire consists of about 250,000 clones, with roughly 14% occurring once and the leading ten covering approximately 0.024%. Findings of the study overall: For TCRB rearrangement, an influence of HLA type remained unresolved here.

This clone came up a few times. The antigen remains undetermined. The sample comprised naive CD4+ T cells from blood. This chain links TRBV21-1 with TRBJ2-7; TRBD2, the table's D call, lacks a check against the DNA. TRBV21-1 is termed a pseudogene. The sequence was collected from a woman aged 35 to 49 in good health. The CDR3 spells CASSKAPGGKYEQYF. In DNA form, the CDR3 reads TGTGCCAGCAGCAAAGCCCCGGGGGGAAAGTACGAGCAGTACTTC.